This T cell receptor (beta chain) is drawn from a study of blood T cell repertoires in COVID-19. Original analysis: Estimation of nucleated cell counts relied on the amplification of reference gene primers. The data were produced by immunoSEQ multiplex PCR, yet TCRdb's version contains in-frame clones alone and is incomplete. V, J and clone size were drawn from that table, and D and trimming were deduced from the DNA. The profile shows fewer than 300,000 clones, 84% of them singletons. V lost 5 bases, J lost 9 bases, and 5 bases stayed unmatched. Germline V CDR1 and CDR2: SGHNT, YENEEA. The CDR3 contains 13 residues.

The J gene is TRBJ2-2, the V gene TRBV11-3, with 8 bases fitting TRBD1. This sequence was found in a human donor in a cohort sampled during active COVID-19. The material sequenced was peripheral blood. CDR3 protein: CASSPTGARELFF. The CDR3 region has the DNA TGTGCCAGCAGCCCGACAGGGGCCAGGGAGCTGTTTTTT.